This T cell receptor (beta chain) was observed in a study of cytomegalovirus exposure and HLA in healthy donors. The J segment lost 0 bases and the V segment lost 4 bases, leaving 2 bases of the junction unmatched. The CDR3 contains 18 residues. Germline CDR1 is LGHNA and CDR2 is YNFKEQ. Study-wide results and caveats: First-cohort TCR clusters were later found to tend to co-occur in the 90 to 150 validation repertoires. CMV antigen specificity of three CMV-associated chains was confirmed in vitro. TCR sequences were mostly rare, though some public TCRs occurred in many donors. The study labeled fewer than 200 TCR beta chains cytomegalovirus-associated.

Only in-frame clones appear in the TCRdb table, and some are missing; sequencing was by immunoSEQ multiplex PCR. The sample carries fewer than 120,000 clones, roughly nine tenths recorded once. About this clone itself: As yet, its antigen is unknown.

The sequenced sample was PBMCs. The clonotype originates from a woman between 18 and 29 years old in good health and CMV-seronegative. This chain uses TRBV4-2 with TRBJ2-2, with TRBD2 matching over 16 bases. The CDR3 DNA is TGTGCCAGCAGCCCCGGGACTAGCGGGAGGGCGAACACCGGGGAGCTGTTTTTT. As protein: CASSPGTSGRANTGELFF.